This T cell receptor beta chain was profiled in a study of cytomegalovirus exposure and HLA in healthy donors (dated by TCRdb to 2015 to 2018). Broadly, across the study: An earlier analysis of roughly 630 of the donors reported 250 to 350 Gb of sequence data and some 100 million unique TCR beta sequences from about 200 million T cells. Around 330 gigabases of sequencing data and tens of millions of unique TCR sequences made up an early release that covered nearly 650 HLA-typed donors. In addition to the first cohort of approximately 670 subjects, a separate validation cohort of around 110 different subjects was used. The study aimed to test whether signatures of past pathogen exposure could be identified by cataloging public T cell receptors. The number of typed donors differed by locus: roughly 620-640 for A, B, C, DRB1 and DQB1; approximately 520 for DQA1; approximately 600 for DPA1; and about 470 for DPB1. The study combined high-throughput TCR immunosequencing, statistical association of individual TCRs with disease status, and machine learning to predict cytomegalovirus infection status. A later genetic analysis took genome-wide SNP genotypes for about 55% of the 666 donors and used that subset as a discovery cohort. The genetic ancestry cluster associated with self-reported Caucasian donors included 70% to 85% of the 398 genotyped donors. HLA typing included class I and class II loci at four-digit resolution. Four or five DR-DQ haplotypes were treated as single units for association and clustering because of strong linkage in the cohort. Rather than using new phenotypic data, the later analysis identified candidate immune exposures from TCR beta sequences and from how often those sequences occurred across donors. The study used immunosequencing to profile the T cell repertoires of 670 or so subjects and linked those repertoires to cytomegalovirus serostatus. To study patterns of TCR occurrence, a later analysis re-analyzed previously published TCR beta repertoires from several hundred donors and added high-resolution HLA genotyping. On average, 235,054 unique TCR beta nucleotide sequences were sequenced per donor among a few hundred genotyped donors of the cohort, with roughly a sixth of those sequences being non-productive. An earlier analysis of around 640 of the donors used high-throughput TCR beta sequencing to judge whether each TCR beta V gene segment behaved as functional or pseudogenic. All discovery cohort repertoires had been generated using a single sequencing platform. Donor age, sex, ethnicity and CMV serostatus were collected together with the repertoire data. The paper's findings and limits, for the study overall: The only immune exposure information available for the cohort was CMV serostatus. The authors suggested that the approach could potentially be extended to other disease states and immunological phenotypes. A later analysis found that HLA-associated TCR beta chains were more clonally expanded and had lower generation probabilities than equally common non-associated chains. A cluster of highly shared sequence variants was judged likely to be a technical artifact of the sequencing pipeline. Most TCR sequences were observed very rarely across donors, whereas some public TCRs were present in many individuals. V-gene and J-gene trimming of TCR beta chains was associated with a missense DCLRE1C variant in a later genetic analysis, and the association was replicated in an independent cohort. In an earlier analysis of fewer than 750 of the donors, most TCR beta V segments were observed in productive rearrangements about 90% or about 30% of the time, broadly matching IMGT annotations. When HLA alleles, especially DR and DQ, strongly co-occurred, TCR associations were difficult to assign to individual alleles. At a false discovery rate of 0.05, a later analysis linked around 17,000 TCR beta sequences to specific HLA alleles. A later analysis reported that several top co-occurrence clusters appeared linked to parvovirus B19, influenza, CMV and Epstein-Barr virus. The classifier was reported to diagnose cytomegalovirus status with high specificity and sensitivity in both the original and validation cohorts. A further reported finding was that TCR beta sequences accurately predicted the HLA-A and HLA-B alleles for most subjects in the first cohort. Some IMGT-functional V segments, including TRBV6-2 and TRBV6-3, could not be told apart with the 87-base-pair reads, so those segments were excluded. The cohort was sequenced for TCR beta chains only, and without alpha or paired-chain data the features that could be detected were limited. In vitro tests confirmed that three of the cytomegalovirus-associated TCR beta chains recognize cytomegalovirus antigens. Because counts were too low, roughly 17 rarely observed V segments, including chromosome 9 orphons, were left out of the earlier analysis of roughly 600 of the donors. Because some donors lacked HLA typing at each locus, the association tests relied only on the typed subset. Sequencing depth was assumed to be roughly uniform across donors in the presence/absence analyses, though that assumption may not hold. According to a later genetic analysis, donors in an Asian-associated ancestry cluster had fewer N-insertions in productive TCRs than the approximately 610-donor mean. In a later analysis, most CMV-associated TCR beta chains were found to appear HLA-restricted, with HLA associations seemingly driven largely by CMV exposure. The study listed 164 TCR beta chains as associated with cytomegalovirus. In a later analysis, TCR association rates were found to vary across HLA loci, with the most associated TCRs seen for DRB1 alleles and the fewest for HLA-C alleles. Linkage disequilibrium might explain the correlated functional status among segregating V segments, but an unknown experimental factor could not be ruled out.

The cohort comprised 666 healthy bone marrow donors. All cohort members were sampled while nominally healthy, although unrecorded immune exposures were likely present. The donor tested CMV seronegative and was one of the 352 seronegative cohort members. Every donor gave a peripheral blood sample, and the peripheral blood mononuclear cells from that sample were used for TCR beta sequencing. The Qiagen DNeasy Blood Extraction Kit was used to extract genomic DNA from the blood cell samples. Library generation was performed with the immunoSEQ multiplex PCR assay. For the multiplex PCR, a mixture combining 60 forward primers for TCR Vbeta segments and 13 reverse primers for TCR Jbeta segments was used. A multiplex PCR assay on genomic DNA amplified the CDR3 region of rearranged TCR beta genes. Amplified TCR beta libraries were sequenced as 87-base-pair reads on the Illumina HiSeq System. The published analysis was carried out like this. A later analysis counted 65 million to 90 million unique TCR beta chains across the 666 repertoires, and some 11 million of these chains were shared by at least two donors. Raw reads were error-corrected and collapsed into unique sequences by a nearest-neighbor algorithm in which closely related sequences were merged to remove PCR and sequencing errors. To assign V, D and J gene segments, CDR3 sequences were aligned to IMGT reference sequences. For a sequence to be retained, a match of at least six nucleotides to both a V gene segment and a J gene segment was required. Rearrangements were called productive when the CDR3 lacked stop codons and stayed in frame with V and J; all others were non-productive. CDR3 was defined according to IMGT convention as the region running from the second conserved V-encoded cysteine to the conserved J-encoded phenylalanine. In an earlier analysis of just under 600 of the donors, sequences lacking an unambiguous match to a single V gene segment were excluded. In an earlier analysis of 500 to 750 of the donors, V segments were called functional above 56.7% productive rearrangements and were called segregating when the between-donor standard deviation exceeded 5%. A statistical classification framework was built for diagnosing cytomegalovirus status from the catalog of TCR beta chain sequences. V and J gene assignment, in a later analysis, came from comparing TCR nucleotide sequences with IMGT/GENE-DB human TR gene sequences. The TCRdist pipeline was used in a later analysis to assign CDR3 sequences and most-parsimonious VDJ recombination scenarios. In a later analysis, every TCR beta chain was defined by the combination of its CDR3 amino acid sequence and its V-gene family, and reads without a unique V-gene family were dropped. As a way to deal with suspected cross-contamination and a sequencing artifact, a later analysis dropped hundreds of nucleotide sequences that were highly shared and had low generation probability. A later analysis calculated a clonal expansion index for each public chain from normalized within-repertoire ranks of inferred template counts. A later analysis computed generation probabilities with a VDJ recombination model fitted to out-of-frame rearrangements, and checked the results against IGoR. Hypergeometric tests were used in a later analysis to score TCR-TCR, TCR-HLA and TCR-CMV co-occurrence, with a repertoire-size bias correction applied to the TCR pairs. To estimate false discovery rates, a later analysis permuted the HLA or CMV assignments 20 times. In a later analysis, co-occurring TCRs were grouped with DBSCAN, and TCRdist sequence similarity was added when clustering was performed within HLA-allele-positive subsets. Repertoires with fewer than 30,000 or more than 120,000 public chains were left out of co-occurrence clustering, as were five repertoires with anomalous nucleotide sharing. TCRdb took this table from immuneACCESS and kept in-frame rearrangements with V and J called. Such tables lack part of the clones; where checked against another copy, unresolved V genes explain under half of the gap, and the rest is unexplained. V, J and clone size reflect that table, while D and trimming were determined from the DNA. For this sample the table gives 100,000 to 150,000 clones, of which 70% to 80% were detected only once. The top ten clonotypes cover roughly 3.5% of the sample.

Remarks on this clone: What antigen it recognizes has not been identified. It has no much larger one-base neighbor in the sample; base qualities were not kept.

CDR1 SGDLS and CDR2 YYNGEE were looked up in the germline V gene. V gives up 3 bases and J gives up 0 bases, and the segment between their germline ends measures 7 bases. From cysteine to phenylalanine, the CDR3 is 14 amino acids long. Only the CDR3 part of the read is kept: 42 bases, read in frame from the first base. The origin of this receptor is a man aged 35 to 55 in good health and CMV-seronegative. Sequences were obtained from PBMCs. The V and J genes are TRBV9 and TRBJ1-5, and the D gene may be TRBD1, 5 bases matching. The DNA sequence follows: TGTGCCAGCAGCGCGACAGTTAGCAATCAGCCCCAGCATTTT. This sequence encodes CASSATVSNQPQHF.